The 26 T cell receptor beta chains listed next were all sequenced from one sample in a study of prognosis after radiotherapy for stage I lung cancer. Using two-round multiplex PCR, the authors amplified TCR beta CDR3 from genomic DNA. First-round PCR employed TRBV- and TRBJ-specific primers for each gene. TCRdb re-called the multiplex PCR reads through MiXCR, storing one row per CDR3 protein. The sample comprises 11,000 to 15,000 distinct CDR3 sequences, 28% of which are singletons, and roughly 10% rests with the top ten. Sequenced here: PBMCs, sampled before or after stereotactic body radiation therapy (not recorded which). The receptors originated from a donor aged 50 or older with non-small cell lung cancer.

This clonotype is medium-sized within its sample. The chain uses TRBV5-1 and TRBJ2-5; TRBD2 matches 7 bases. The V and J ends lost 3 bases and 4 bases, in that order; junction bases with no gene match: 6. The CDR3 totals 14 residues. The germline gives CDR1 SGHRS, CDR2 YFSETQ. The CDR3 is CASSSQSGGETQYF. The CDR3 bases are TGCGCCAGCAGCTCCCAGTCGGGAGGAGAGACCCAGTACTTC.

The chain carries TRBV5-1 and TRBJ1-1, with 7 bases that match TRBD1. This CDR3 spans 14 amino acids. The V gene's germline CDR1 is SGHRS and CDR2 YFSETQ. The trim removed 4 bases at V and 5 bases at J, leaving 8 bases unmatched. CDR3 nucleotides: TGCGCCAGCAGCCCGGGGGGACAGATAACTGAAGCTTTCTTT. Protein product: CASSPGGQITEAFF.

This clonotype came up many times. The CDR3 nucleotides are TGTGCCAGCAGCTTAGGGCATGGCTACACCTTC. Its translation is CASSLGHGYTF. The V call is TRBV7-9, the J call TRBJ1-2; D gene unclear. Germline assignment: CDR1 SEHNR and CDR2 FQNEAQ (reference sequence). Trimming shortened V by 1 base and J by 6 bases, and 3 bases separated the two germline ends. The CDR3 length is 11 residues.

In this sample, this clonotype is medium-sized. The chain combines TRBV5-1 with TRBJ2-2; 7 bases agree with TRBD1. V shed 3 bases and J 8 bases; nucleotides not matched to a gene: 7. Germline V gene sequence: CDR1 SGHRS, CDR2 YFSETQ. This CDR3 comprises 14 residues. CDR3 residues: CASSSQTGEGELFF. The CDR3 nucleotides read TGCGCCAGCAGCTCGCAAACAGGGGAAGGGGAGCTGTTTTTT.

By sample share, this clonotype is medium-sized (0.01 to 0.1%). V usage is TRBV6-1 and J usage is TRBJ1-2; 9 bases map to TRBD1. CDR1 is MNHNS and CDR2 is SASEGT in the germline V gene. CDR3 length equals 13 residues. Losses at the gene ends were 6 bases for V and 7 bases for J; bases not matched to a gene: 6. CDR3 in amino acids: CASSIDRGAGYTF. CDR3 sequence (DNA): TGTGCCAGCAGCATCGACAGGGGGGCTGGCTACACCTTC.

V gene TRBV6-2 or TRBV6-3 combines with J gene TRBJ2-1, with TRBD1 as a possible D gene (5 bases). Trimming left V 7 bases short and J 7 bases short, with 14 bases between. The V gene's germline CDR1 is MNHEY and CDR2 SVGEGT. The CDR3 totals 13 residues. CDR3 DNA sequence: TGTGCCAGCACCCCATGGGGCAAAAATGAGCAGTTCTTC. It is translated as CASTPWGKNEQFF.

This clonotype showed up many times. The chain carries TRBV20-1 and TRBJ2-1, with 10 positions matching TRBD2. The CDR3 has 14 amino acids. J was trimmed by 4 bases and V by 6 bases; bases with no gene match: 6. Germline V gene sequence: CDR1 DFQATT, CDR2 SNEGSKA (reference sequence). The CDR3 protein is CSARTSGVYNEQFF. In DNA, the CDR3 is TGCAGTGCAAGAACTAGCGGGGTATACAATGAGCAGTTCTTC.

This clonotype was observed at least ten times. The V gene is TRBV5-1, the J gene TRBJ1-4; 10 nucleotides line up with TRBD1. The J segment lost 7 bases and the V segment lost 0 bases, leaving 3 bases of the junction unmatched. The CDR3 has 15 amino acids. In germline, CDR1 is SGHRS, CDR2 YFSETQ. CDR3 protein: CASSLGQGAGEKLFF. CDR3 DNA sequence: TGCGCCAGCAGCTTGGGACAGGGGGCAGGTGAAAAACTGTTTTTT.

For the CDR3, the DNA is TGTGCCAGCAGTTTGCTAACAGGGCGGAACGAGCAGTACTTC. Protein: CASSLLTGRNEQYF. The chain joins TRBV28 to TRBJ2-7, with D possibly matching TRBD1 (6 bases). Trimming left V 3 bases short and J 5 bases short, with 14 bases between. The CDR3 has 14 residues. CDR1 is MDHEN and CDR2 is SYDVKM in the germline V gene.

The chain joins TRBV3-1 to TRBJ2-7; D is tentatively TRBD1 or TRBD2 (5 bases each). Trimming shortened V by 1 base and J by 6 bases, and 10 bases separated the two germline ends. Germline CDR1 LGHDT, CDR2 YNNKEL (reference sequence). This CDR3 comprises 13 residues. The CDR3 DNA sequence: TGTGCCAGCAGCCAAGGGGGACCCCCCGAGCAGTACTTC. Its protein is CASSQGGPPEQYF.

A remark on this clonotype: This may be a read error, as it is one base from a much larger clone. This chain joins TRBV20-1 and TRBJ2-5; no clear D gene. The CDR3 consists of 15 residues. Trimming pared 5 bases from V and 5 bases from J, leaving 21 bases between. Germline loops: CDR1 DFQATT, CDR2 SNEGSKA (reference sequence). The CDR3 here is CSAPTAASIGETQYF. The CDR3 region has the DNA TGCAGTGCTCCCACGGCCGCAAGCATCGGGGAGACCCAGTACTTC.

This clonotype was counted at least ten times. The chain recombines TRBV29-1 with TRBJ1-2; 8 nucleotides align to TRBD1. Germline CDR1 reads SQVTM; CDR2 reads ANQGSEA. CDR3 size: 13 residues. With 6 bases clipped from V and 4 bases from J, the junction kept 7 bases outside the gene matches. CDR3 protein: CSVKGQGGYGYTF. CDR3 nucleotide sequence: TGCAGCGTAAAAGGACAGGGAGGCTATGGCTACACCTTC.

This clonotype has ten or more counts. The V and J genes are TRBV6-5 and TRBJ2-3, with D possibly called TRBD1 or TRBD2 (5 bases each). CDR3 length equals 14 residues. V lost 4 bases and J lost 9, with 17 bases in between. Per the germline V gene, CDR1 is MNHEY and CDR2 is SVGAGI. CDR3 DNA: TGTGCCAGCAGTTGGGACCCGGGGCGGGTGACGCAGTATTTT. This translates into CASSWDPGRVTQYF.

About this clonotype itself: A far larger clone is only one base removed, so a read error is likely. The genes are TRBV6-1 and TRBJ2-3; a weak D match, TRBD1 (6 bases). CDR3 length equals 13 residues. The germline gives CDR1 MNHNS, CDR2 SASEGT. The CDR3 is CASSRTDTDKQYF. The CDR3 region has the DNA TGTGCCAGCAGTCGGACAGACACAGATAAGCAGTATTTT.

As for this clonotype: Given a much more abundant clone one base away, this may be a read error. J is TRBJ2-5 and V is TRBV19, with D unresolved. From germline, CDR1 is LNHDA and CDR2 SQIVND (reference sequence). The CDR3 spans 16 residues. CDR3 sequence: CASSIRRREGFETQHF. CDR3 in DNA: TGTGCCAGTAGTATAAGGCGTAGGGAAGGCTTCGAGACCCAGCACTTC.

Concerning this clonotype: This clone may be a read error of a much larger clone one base away. CDR3 region: CASSYRVFYEQYF. The CDR3 region has the DNA TGTGCCAGCAGTTATAGGGTATTCTACGAGCAGTACTTC. This chain links TRBV6-5 with TRBJ2-7; D uncertain. The V end lost 3 bases, the J end lost 3 bases, and 9 bases lay between the germline ends. This CDR3 region has 13 residues. The germline gives CDR1 MNHEY, CDR2 SVGAGI.

The table lists this clonotype with many counts. The chain combines TRBV19 with TRBJ2-3; D may match TRBD1 or TRBD2 (6 bases each). CDR3 size: 15 residues. Deletions cut 2 bases from V and 6 bases from J, with 15 bases between. Germline assignment: CDR1 LNHDA and CDR2 SQIVND (reference sequence). CDR3 DNA: TGTGCCAGTAGTATATCGGGGGCATTTTCCGATACGCAGTATTTT. This translates into CASSISGAFSDTQYF.

The gene calls are TRBV15 and TRBJ2-5; the D is unclear. Trimming took 4 bases from V and 5 from J, leaving 11 bases between them. The CDR3 has 13 amino acids. Germline CDR1 LNHNV, CDR2 YYDKDF (reference sequence). The DNA for the CDR3 is TGTGCCACCAGCATATGGGGTTGGGAGACCCAGTACTTC. Translated: CATSIWGWETQYF.

This clonotype has ten or more counts. The rearrangement joins TRBV13 to TRBJ2-7; no clear D. V gave up 5 bases and J gave up 3 bases, with 14 bases separating them. Germline V gene sequence: CDR1 PRHDT, CDR2 FYEKMQ (reference sequence). The CDR3 runs 14 residues. CDR3 residues: CASSPRAEHYEQYF. The CDR3 DNA follows: TGTGCCAGCAGCCCCCGCGCTGAGCACTACGAGCAGTACTTC.

This clonotype was seen at least ten times. One end of the junction varies from germline; a read error may be responsible. The chain is built from TRBV3-1 and TRBJ2-4; D gene ambiguous. The CDR3 extends over 12 amino acids. The germline V gene has CDR1 LGHDT and CDR2 YNNKEL (reference sequence). The CDR3, as DNA: TGTGCCAGCAGCCAAGCCGAAAACATTCAGTACTTC. Amino acids: CASSQAENIQYF.

Note on this clonotype: A read error is the likely source, as a far larger clone sits one nucleotide away. The gene calls are TRBV7-2 and TRBJ2-3, with D possibly TRBD1 on 6 matching bases. Trimming shortened V by 5 bases and J by 3 bases, and 12 bases separated the two germline ends. The CDR3 loop spans 14 amino acids. Germline assignment: CDR1 SGHTA and CDR2 FQGNSA. In DNA, the CDR3 is TGTGCCAGCAGCCTCGGGGACACAACAGATACGCAGTATTTT. This codes for CASSLGDTTDTQYF.

The V gene is TRBV28, the J gene TRBJ1-2, with 12 bases fitting TRBD1. CDR3 length: 17 residues. Trimming at V came to 4 bases and at J to 5 bases, leaving 11 bases not matched to a gene. Per germline, CDR1 MDHEN and CDR2 SYDVKM. The CDR3 DNA reads as TGTGCCAGCAGTTCCCCGGGACAGGGGGCCCCTGAATATGGCTACACCTTC. Its protein product is CASSSPGQGAPEYGYTF.

Of note for this clonotype: The germline gene is not matched at one end of the junction; a read error may be the cause. The rearrangement links TRBV27 to TRBJ2-1; D gene uncertain. This CDR3 spans 18 amino acids. The germline CDR1 and CDR2 sequences are MNHEY and SMNVEV (reference sequence). CDR3 nucleotides: TGTGCCAGCAGTTTATCGCAGAGGCGCCCTGGCTCCTACAGTGAGCAGTTCTTC. It yields the protein CASSLSQRRPGSYSEQFF.

The chain has TRBV27 and TRBJ2-7; the D is unclear. CDR1 MNHEY and CDR2 SMNVEV come from the germline V gene (reference sequence). The CDR3 has 12 amino acids. V gave up 5 bases and J gave up 4 bases, with 9 bases separating them. The CDR3 nucleotides are TGTGCCAGCAGTCCACTGGGTTACGAGCAGTACTTC. Its translation: CASSPLGYEQYF.

This clonotype was picked up many times. The rearrangement joins TRBV5-1 to TRBJ2-2; D uncertain. The CDR3 is 15 amino acids. The germline V and J ends were trimmed by 7 bases and 0 bases, with 13 bases remaining between them. Germline V gene lookup returns CDR1 SGHRS and CDR2 YFSETQ. CDR3 sequence reads: CASSRVVANTGELFF. The DNA for the CDR3 is TGCGCCAGCTCTAGGGTAGTCGCGAACACCGGGGAGCTGTTTTTT.

Many counts were recorded for this clonotype. The chain employs TRBV5-1 and TRBJ1-3; D is undetermined. The CDR3 sequence is 13 residues long. Deletions cut 2 bases from V and 0 bases from J, with 3 bases between. Germline CDR1 is SGHRS and CDR2 is YFSETQ. CDR3 sequence (DNA): TGCGCCAGCAGCTTCAGCTCTGGAAACACCATATATTTT. As protein: CASSFSSGNTIYF.